The sequence of this T cell receptor beta chain was determined in a study of shared clonotypes between healthy human individuals (dated by TCRdb to 2020 to 2021). Regarding the study in general: The cohort included a few men and a couple of women between 18 and 49 years of age. The study deeply sequenced blood TCR repertoires of about 5 healthy adults to estimate repertoire size and the extent of clonotype sharing between individuals. Libraries were prepared and TCR repertoires were sequenced by different laboratories using diverse techniques, in order to increase sequencing depth and limit assay-specific biases. Between about 0.94 and 10 billion PBMCs per donor were obtained by leukapheresis. Overall study outcomes, separate from this receptor: Only blood was sampled, and tissue TCR repertoires likely differ from those in blood. Because the study included only a small number of donors, the genetic and exposure-history diversity represented was limited. Pairwise subsampling indicated that sequencing depth was expected to affect the degree of clonotype sharing among donors.

Donors were healthy HIV-negative adults with no recently reported acute infections or vaccinations. All donors were Caucasian adults living in Nashville, Tennessee, USA. For unsorted samples, about 90 million PBMCs were counted and genomic DNA was extracted with the QIAamp DNA Blood Mini kit. Blood was collected by leukapheresis, and PBMCs were isolated by Ficoll-Histopaque density gradient centrifugation and then cryopreserved in liquid nitrogen vapor phase. From the cysteine up to the phenylalanine, the CDR3 has a length of 13 residues. Only CDR3 DNA is held: 39 bases, read in frame from base 1. V and J lose 4 bases and 5 bases, and a span of 11 bases separates them. Reading the germline V gene gives CDR1 KGHSH and CDR2 LQKENI. This clone came up once. Its cognate antigen has yet to be identified. No per-base quality is available; no much larger clone lies one base away. Using the deep immunoSEQ assay, TCR CDR3 regions were amplified from genomic DNA by multiplex PCR. Extracted genomic DNA from each cell subset was spread evenly across all wells of several immunoSEQ 96-well plates, with each plate serving as a replicate. For unsorted PBMC, around 310 ng of genomic DNA, equivalent to about 30,000 T cell genomes, went into each replicate PCR. Ten immunoSEQ deep assay plates were used to sequence unsorted PBMC genomic DNA. Purified libraries were quantified with a Qubit 3.0 fluorometer, sized on a Bioanalyzer 2100, and re-quantified with the KAPA Library Quantification kit. Every immunoSEQ 96-well plate was sequenced on a dedicated single-read 150-cycle Illumina NextSeq 550 flow cell. The published analysis was carried out like this. Because the immunoSEQ output included only junctional sequences and no quality scores, the filtering could not be the same as the filtering used for full-length reads. To assign V/J genes and CDR3, sequences were annotated using PyIR, a Python wrapper for IgBLAST v1.9, with IMGT germline references. Any read was removed if the V/J assignment was weak (E-value above 1e-6), the CDR3 was missing, or the read contained stop codons, out-of-frame junctions, or ambiguous translated residues. V3J clonotypes were defined as sequences sharing the same inferred V gene, J gene, and CDR3 amino acid sequence. To compute the percentage overlap between repertoires, the number of shared unique clonotypes was divided by the size of the smaller repertoire. Repertoire richness was assessed with RTK rarefaction, the Chao1 estimator, and Recon v2.1 estimates of unobserved clonotypes. As stored in TCRdb, this immuneACCESS dataset retains in-frame rearrangements with V and J assigned. A fraction of the clones does not appear; measured against another copy, unresolved V genes explain less than half of the discrepancy, and the remainder lacks a known reason. The V and J calls and the clone size are those of that table, but D and trimming were determined from the DNA. The sample table holds around 480,000 clones, of which 60% to 80% were seen once. The ten most abundant clones make up 9.5% to 15% of the sample.

The chain is encoded by TRBV18 joined to TRBJ2-5; a weak D assignment points to TRBD1 (5 bases agree). The sample comprised PBMCs. The receptor comes from a middle-aged woman in good health. Some clones in this sample may be carry-over from other donors' samples. The sequence in DNA is TGTGCCAGCTCACGGGCAGGGCTCGAGACCCAGTACTTC. This translates into CASSRAGLETQYF.